The T cell receptor (beta chain) described here comes from a study of shared clonotypes between healthy human individuals. Whole-study results and caveats: Researchers sampled blood only, noting tissue repertoires likely differ.

As regards this clone: Its target is not known.

CDR1 and CDR2 from the germline V gene are SGHDN and FVKESK. The CDR3 sequence is 16 residues long. V lost 2 bases and J lost 1, with 15 bases in between. Original methodology: Because ImmunoSEQ provided only junction sequences with no quality scores, the filtering differed. Generated by immunoSEQ multiplex PCR, the TCRdb table keeps only in-frame clones and is missing some. V and J calls and clone size are copied from that table; D and trimming were computed from the DNA. The data show millions of clones, roughly 95% seen once. The chain combines TRBV14 with TRBJ2-7; possible D gene TRBD2, 7 bases. The source is a man between 18 and 35 years old in good health. Source material: naive CD4+ T cells sorted from blood. Subset of the sample: CD45RA+ positively selected. The CDR3 sequence is CASSQLGGARSYEQYF. In DNA form, the CDR3 reads TGTGCCAGCAGCCAATTGGGGGGGGCAAGGTCCTACGAGCAGTACTTC.